Listed below are T cell receptor beta chains from one sample, sequenced in a study of regulatory T cells in long-lasting Graves disease. In TCRdb, the multiplex PCR reads were re-called with MiXCR into one record per CDR3 protein. The sample records about 370,000 distinct CDR3 sequences, 15% to 17% being singletons. Sequencing used peripheral blood mononuclear cells (PBMCs), obtained at new diagnosis, from a patient treated with antithyroid drugs. These receptor sequences come from a female donor with Graves disease. The CDR3 runs from the conserved cysteine through the conserved F or W. The order of the fields is V gene, clone size, D gene, J gene, CDR3 protein, CDR3 DNA. D genes are given only for firm matches. Size values are once, few and many counts, or a class for expanded clones, and some rows have none.

v_gene: TRBV30; abundance: NA; d_gene: NA; j_gene: TRBJ2-3; CDR3aa: CAWNQVSTDTQYF; CDR3nt: TGTGCCTGGAATCAAGTTAGCACAGATACGCAGTATTTT
v_gene: TRBV27; abundance: many; d_gene: NA; j_gene: TRBJ1-5; CDR3aa: CASSLIAGSGQPQHF; CDR3nt: TGTGCCAGCAGTTTAATAGCAGGGTCAGGGCAGCCCCAGCATTTT
v_gene: TRBV9; abundance: few; d_gene: TRBD2; j_gene: TRBJ2-1; CDR3aa: CASSPSGAGGSNEQFF; CDR3nt: TGTGCCAGCAGCCCCAGCGGAGCGGGAGGGTCTAATGAGCAGTTCTTC
v_gene: TRBV19; abundance: NA; d_gene: NA; j_gene: TRBJ1-1; CDR3aa: CASSILGVHTEAFF; CDR3nt: TGTGCCAGTAGTATTCTGGGTGTCCACACTGAAGCTTTCTTT
v_gene: TRBV7-9; abundance: many; d_gene: TRBD1; j_gene: TRBJ1-4; CDR3aa: CASSIGQGNEKLFF; CDR3nt: TGTGCCAGCAGCATTGGACAGGGGAATGAAAAACTGTTTTTT
v_gene: TRBV27; abundance: many; d_gene: NA; j_gene: TRBJ2-2; CDR3aa: CASSFSPNTGELFF; CDR3nt: TGTGCCAGCAGTTTCTCGCCGAACACCGGGGAGCTGTTTTTT
v_gene: TRBV12-5; abundance: NA; d_gene: NA; j_gene: TRBJ2-3; CDR3aa: CASGLSITRDSTDTQYF; CDR3nt: TGTGCTAGTGGTTTGTCCATTACTAGAGATTCCACAGATACGCAGTATTTT
v_gene: TRBV25-1; abundance: few; d_gene: TRBD1; j_gene: TRBJ1-2; CDR3aa: CASSEFPGTGKHYGYTF; CDR3nt: TGTGCCAGCAGTGAATTCCCCGGGACAGGGAAGCACTATGGCTACACCTTC
v_gene: TRBV19; abundance: many; d_gene: NA; j_gene: TRBJ1-1; CDR3aa: CASSIGGRNTEAFF; CDR3nt: TGTGCCAGTAGTATAGGAGGTAGGAACACTGAAGCTTTCTTT
v_gene: TRBV7-3; abundance: NA; d_gene: TRBD1; j_gene: TRBJ2-1; CDR3aa: CASSSQGTDNEQFF; CDR3nt: TGTGCCAGCAGCTCCCAAGGGACAGACAATGAGCAGTTCTTC
v_gene: TRBV6-1; abundance: few; d_gene: TRBD2; j_gene: TRBJ2-2; CDR3aa: CAAATPAGGPGELFF; CDR3nt: TGTGCCGCTGCAACCCCAGCGGGGGGCCCCGGGGAGCTGTTTTTT
v_gene: TRBV5-6; abundance: NA; d_gene: NA; j_gene: TRBJ2-1; CDR3aa: CASTVQGSPYNEQFF; CDR3nt: TGTGCCAGCACCGTGCAGGGCTCCCCTTACAATGAGCAGTTCTTC
v_gene: TRBV6-5; abundance: many; d_gene: NA; j_gene: TRBJ2-2; CDR3aa: CASSYKGGTGELFF; CDR3nt: TGTGCCAGCAGTTACAAGGGGGGAACCGGGGAGCTGTTTTTT
v_gene: TRBV20-1; abundance: many; d_gene: TRBD2; j_gene: TRBJ2-7; CDR3aa: CSALLAGVYEQYF; CDR3nt: TGCAGTGCTCTCCTAGCGGGAGTCTACGAGCAGTACTTC
v_gene: TRBV10-2; abundance: many; d_gene: NA; j_gene: TRBJ1-5; CDR3aa: CASSESSVYSNQPQHF; CDR3nt: TGCGCCAGCAGTGAATCTAGCGTCTATAGCAATCAGCCCCAGCATTTT
v_gene: TRBV2; abundance: many; d_gene: NA; j_gene: TRBJ2-5; CDR3aa: CASAFNDLQETQYF; CDR3nt: TGTGCCAGCGCGTTCAACGACCTCCAAGAGACCCAGTACTTC
v_gene: TRBV7-2; abundance: many; d_gene: NA; j_gene: TRBJ1-2; CDR3aa: CASSSRTSNYGYTF; CDR3nt: TGTGCCAGCAGCTCCCGGACTTCTAACTATGGCTACACCTTC
v_gene: TRBV28; abundance: NA; d_gene: NA; j_gene: TRBJ2-4; CDR3aa: CASSLLREPRDIQYF; CDR3nt: TGTGCCAGCAGTTTACTTCGGGAGCCAAGGGACATTCAGTACTTC
v_gene: TRBV20-1; abundance: NA; d_gene: NA; j_gene: TRBJ2-5; CDR3aa: CSATPRLGETQYF; CDR3nt: TGCAGTGCTACCCCTAGACTAGGAGAGACCCAGTACTTC
v_gene: TRBV4-1; abundance: NA; d_gene: NA; j_gene: TRBJ1-2; CDR3aa: CASSQGRGGLLHGYTF; CDR3nt: TGCGCCAGCAGCCAAGGCCGGGGCGGCCTTTTGCATGGCTACACCTTC
v_gene: TRBV28; abundance: many; d_gene: TRBD1; j_gene: TRBJ2-1; CDR3aa: CASSFVRTGPYNEQFF; CDR3nt: TGTGCCAGCAGTTTCGTGAGGACAGGGCCTTACAATGAGCAGTTCTTC
v_gene: TRBV27; abundance: many; d_gene: NA; j_gene: TRBJ2-2; CDR3aa: CASSGDGPGHPGLYTGELFF; CDR3nt: TGTGCCAGCAGTGGCGACGGTCCGGGACACCCGGGACTGTACACCGGGGAGCTGTTTTTT
v_gene: TRBV29-1; abundance: many; d_gene: NA; j_gene: TRBJ2-7; CDR3aa: CSGMNDYEQYF; CDR3nt: TGCAGCGGCATGAACGACTACGAGCAGTACTTC
v_gene: TRBV13; abundance: many; d_gene: TRBD2; j_gene: TRBJ2-3; CDR3aa: CASSTTSLSGGAGTDTQYF; CDR3nt: TGTGCCAGCAGTACCACCTCTTTAAGCGGGGGGGCCGGAACAGATACGCAGTATTTT
v_gene: TRBV5-6; abundance: many; d_gene: NA; j_gene: TRBJ2-2; CDR3aa: CASSLSGPLTGELFF; CDR3nt: TGTGCCAGCAGCTTGTCTGGACCTCTCACCGGGGAGCTGTTTTTT
v_gene: TRBV3-1; abundance: many; d_gene: TRBD1; j_gene: TRBJ1-1; CDR3aa: CASSPRTGLFTEAFF; CDR3nt: TGTGCCAGCAGCCCCCGGACAGGGTTGTTCACTGAAGCTTTCTTT
v_gene: TRBV2; abundance: once; d_gene: TRBD1; j_gene: TRBJ2-6; CDR3aa: CASGDPVGRDRGLTGANVLTF; CDR3nt: TGTGCCAGCGGCGACCCAGTAGGAAGGGACAGGGGGCTGACTGGGGCCAACGTCCTGACTTTC
v_gene: TRBV12-3/TRBV12-4; abundance: once; d_gene: NA; j_gene: TRBJ2-6; CDR3aa: CASSFLVGGAGAISGANVLTF; CDR3nt: TGTGCCAGCAGTTTCCTAGTTGGGGGGGCAGGAGCCATCTCTGGGGCCAACGTCCTGACTTTC
v_gene: TRBV28; abundance: NA; d_gene: TRBD2; j_gene: TRBJ2-3; CDR3aa: CASSLRARLAGLNTDTQYF; CDR3nt: TGTGCCAGCAGTTTAAGGGCCCGGCTAGCGGGTCTTAACACAGATACGCAGTATTTT
v_gene: TRBV20-1; abundance: many; d_gene: TRBD1; j_gene: TRBJ1-1; CDR3aa: CSARDTGTGLTEAFF; CDR3nt: TGCAGTGCTAGAGATACCGGGACAGGGCTGACTGAAGCTTTCTTT
v_gene: TRBV20-1; abundance: many; d_gene: NA; j_gene: TRBJ1-5; CDR3aa: CSASKPMGPDQPQHF; CDR3nt: TGCAGTGCTAGTAAGCCTATGGGCCCGGATCAGCCCCAGCATTTT
v_gene: TRBV20-1; abundance: many; d_gene: NA; j_gene: TRBJ2-3; CDR3aa: CSGPSNGSTDTQYF; CDR3nt: TGCAGTGGCCCGAGTAACGGCAGCACAGATACGCAGTATTTT
v_gene: TRBV29-1; abundance: many; d_gene: NA; j_gene: TRBJ2-7; CDR3aa: CSVVSGRGEQYF; CDR3nt: TGCAGCGTTGTGTCAGGGCGCGGCGAGCAGTACTTC
v_gene: TRBV20-1; abundance: many; d_gene: NA; j_gene: TRBJ2-5; CDR3aa: CSAREQGSGQETQYF; CDR3nt: TGCAGTGCTAGGGAACAGGGAAGTGGGCAAGAGACCCAGTACTTC
v_gene: TRBV5-5; abundance: many; d_gene: NA; j_gene: TRBJ2-4; CDR3aa: CASSLEGWRAKNIQYF; CDR3nt: TGTGCCAGCAGCTTGGAGGGCTGGAGGGCCAAAAACATTCAGTACTTC
v_gene: TRBV2; abundance: many; d_gene: TRBD1; j_gene: TRBJ1-2; CDR3aa: CASSEVRQGGYGYTF; CDR3nt: TGTGCCAGCAGTGAAGTTCGACAGGGAGGCTATGGCTACACCTTC
v_gene: TRBV12-5; abundance: many; d_gene: NA; j_gene: TRBJ2-3; CDR3aa: CASGLPPGFSTDTQYF; CDR3nt: TGTGCTAGTGGTCTCCCTCCCGGTTTCAGCACAGATACGCAGTATTTT
v_gene: TRBV5-1; abundance: NA; d_gene: TRBD1; j_gene: TRBJ1-1; CDR3aa: CASSLGTGGKGTEAFF; CDR3nt: TGCGCCAGCAGCTTAGGGACAGGGGGCAAGGGCACTGAAGCTTTCTTT
v_gene: TRBV7-6; abundance: many; d_gene: TRBD2; j_gene: TRBJ2-7; CDR3aa: CASSGITSGIPYEQYF; CDR3nt: TGTGCCAGCAGCGGAATCACTAGCGGGATTCCCTACGAGCAGTACTTC
v_gene: TRBV7-8; abundance: NA; d_gene: NA; j_gene: TRBJ2-3; CDR3aa: CASSLVSISTDTQYF; CDR3nt: TGTGCCAGCAGCTTAGTCAGCATTAGCACAGATACGCAGTATTTT
v_gene: TRBV6-5; abundance: few; d_gene: TRBD1; j_gene: TRBJ1-2; CDR3aa: CASSYGQESYGYTF; CDR3nt: TGTGCCAGCAGTTACGGACAGGAGTCCTATGGCTACACCTTC
v_gene: TRBV5-1; abundance: many; d_gene: TRBD2; j_gene: TRBJ2-1; CDR3aa: CASSLEASGRATEQFF; CDR3nt: TGCGCCAGCAGCTTGGAGGCTAGCGGGAGGGCCACTGAGCAGTTCTTC
v_gene: TRBV5-4; abundance: many; d_gene: TRBD1; j_gene: TRBJ1-1; CDR3aa: CASSLVKMGQLNTEAFF; CDR3nt: TGTGCCAGCAGCTTGGTCAAAATGGGACAGCTGAACACTGAAGCTTTCTTT
v_gene: TRBV10-3; abundance: few; d_gene: NA; j_gene: TRBJ2-1; CDR3aa: CASEVDSSYNEQFF; CDR3nt: TGTGCCAGCGAAGTAGACAGCTCCTACAATGAGCAGTTCTTC
v_gene: TRBV10-1; abundance: many; d_gene: NA; j_gene: TRBJ2-5; CDR3aa: CASSESGENQETQYF; CDR3nt: TGCGCCAGCAGTGAGTCGGGCGAGAACCAAGAGACCCAGTACTTC
v_gene: TRBV5-1; abundance: NA; d_gene: NA; j_gene: TRBJ2-7; CDR3aa: CASSLGGFRGRGPEQYF; CDR3nt: TGCGCCAGCAGCTTGGGGGGCTTTAGAGGAAGAGGGCCCGAGCAGTACTTC
v_gene: TRBV19; abundance: NA; d_gene: NA; j_gene: TRBJ1-1; CDR3aa: CASPGPRNTEAFF; CDR3nt: TGTGCCAGTCCGGGACCCAGGAACACTGAAGCTTTCTTT
v_gene: TRBV5-4; abundance: few; d_gene: NA; j_gene: TRBJ2-1; CDR3aa: CASSSTDYNEQFF; CDR3nt: TGTGCCAGCAGCTCGACAGACTACAATGAGCAGTTCTTC
v_gene: TRBV19; abundance: NA; d_gene: NA; j_gene: TRBJ1-2; CDR3aa: CASSIGVNYGYTF; CDR3nt: TGTGCCAGTAGTATAGGAGTTAACTATGGCTACACCTTC
v_gene: TRBV28; abundance: many; d_gene: NA; j_gene: TRBJ1-2; CDR3aa: CASSFLAFRGANYGYTF; CDR3nt: TGTGCCAGCAGTTTTCTGGCTTTCAGGGGAGCTAACTATGGCTACACCTTC
v_gene: TRBV4-3; abundance: many; d_gene: NA; j_gene: TRBJ2-7; CDR3aa: CASSQDWGRGGSRGYEQYF; CDR3nt: TGCGCCAGCAGCCAAGATTGGGGCAGGGGGGGGTCGAGGGGTTACGAGCAGTACTTC
v_gene: TRBV27; abundance: many; d_gene: TRBD2; j_gene: TRBJ2-5; CDR3aa: CASRKLAGAQETQYF; CDR3nt: TGTGCCAGCAGAAAACTAGCGGGAGCTCAAGAGACCCAGTACTTC
v_gene: TRBV5-1; abundance: many; d_gene: NA; j_gene: TRBJ1-1; CDR3aa: CASSLVGRGSTEAFF; CDR3nt: TGCGCCAGCAGCTTGGTAGGTCGGGGGAGCACTGAAGCTTTCTTT
v_gene: TRBV4-1; abundance: many; d_gene: TRBD1; j_gene: TRBJ1-2; CDR3aa: CASSQGEGQGYGYTF; CDR3nt: TGCGCCAGCAGCCAAGGCGAAGGACAGGGCTATGGCTACACCTTC